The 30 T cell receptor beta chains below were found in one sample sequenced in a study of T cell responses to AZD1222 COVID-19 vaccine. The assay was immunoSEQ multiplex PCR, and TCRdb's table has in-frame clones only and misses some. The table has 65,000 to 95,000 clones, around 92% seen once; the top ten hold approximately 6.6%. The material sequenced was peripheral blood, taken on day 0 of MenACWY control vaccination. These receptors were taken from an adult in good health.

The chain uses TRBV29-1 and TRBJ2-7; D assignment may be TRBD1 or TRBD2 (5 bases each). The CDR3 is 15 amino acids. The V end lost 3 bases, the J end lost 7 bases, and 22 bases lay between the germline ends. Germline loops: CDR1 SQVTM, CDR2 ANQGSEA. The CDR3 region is CSVERGDSPDREQYF. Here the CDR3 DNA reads TGCAGCGTTGAGCGAGGGGATAGCCCGGATCGTGAGCAGTACTTC.

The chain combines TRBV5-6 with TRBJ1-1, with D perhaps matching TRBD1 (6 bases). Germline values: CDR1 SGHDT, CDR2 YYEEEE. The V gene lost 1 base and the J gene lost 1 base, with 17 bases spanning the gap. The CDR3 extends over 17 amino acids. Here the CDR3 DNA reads TGTGCCAGCAGCTTGCGTTTGGGGGGCGGGAAGAACACTGAAGCTTTCTTT. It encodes CASSLRLGGGKNTEAFF.

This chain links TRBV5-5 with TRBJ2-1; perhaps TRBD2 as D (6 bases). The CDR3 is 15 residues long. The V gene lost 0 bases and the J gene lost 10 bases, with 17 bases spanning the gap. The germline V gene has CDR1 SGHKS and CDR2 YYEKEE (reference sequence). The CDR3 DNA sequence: TGTGCCAGCAGCTTGGGAGGTGGGAGGTCTCGGGAGCAGTTCTTC. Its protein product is CASSLGGGRSREQFF.

The CDR3 nucleotides read TGTGCCAGCTCACGGACGACAGGAACCGAGCAGTACTTC. This gives the protein CASSRTTGTEQYF. J is TRBJ2-7 and V is TRBV18; D possibly corresponds to TRBD1 (6 bases). V lost 4 bases to trimming and J lost 6 bases, with 13 bases between them. The germline V gene encodes CDR1 KGHSH and CDR2 LQKENI. The CDR3 totals 13 residues.

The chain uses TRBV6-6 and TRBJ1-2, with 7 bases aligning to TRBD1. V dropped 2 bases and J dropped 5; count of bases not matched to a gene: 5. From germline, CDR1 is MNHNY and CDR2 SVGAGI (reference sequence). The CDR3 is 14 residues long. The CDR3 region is CASSYVQGEYGYTF. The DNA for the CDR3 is TGTGCCAGCAGTTACGTTCAGGGGGAATATGGCTACACCTTC.

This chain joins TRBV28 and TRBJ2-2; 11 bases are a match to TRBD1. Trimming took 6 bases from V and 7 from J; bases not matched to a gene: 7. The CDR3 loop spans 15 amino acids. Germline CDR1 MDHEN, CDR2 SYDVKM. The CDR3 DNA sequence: TGTGCCAGCAGAACCGGGACAGGGGGATACGGGGAGCTGTTTTTT. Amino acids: CASRTGTGGYGELFF.

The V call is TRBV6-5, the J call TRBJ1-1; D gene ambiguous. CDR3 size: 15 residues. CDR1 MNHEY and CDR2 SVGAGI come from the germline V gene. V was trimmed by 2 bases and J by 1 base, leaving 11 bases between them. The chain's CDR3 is CASSYAWAPNTEAFF. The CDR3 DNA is TGTGCCAGCAGTTACGCCTGGGCACCGAACACTGAAGCTTTCTTT.

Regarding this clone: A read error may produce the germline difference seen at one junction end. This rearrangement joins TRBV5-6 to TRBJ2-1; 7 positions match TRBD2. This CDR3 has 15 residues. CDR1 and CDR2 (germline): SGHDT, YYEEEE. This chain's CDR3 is CASSAPAWSGDLAVF. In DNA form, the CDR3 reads TGTGCCAGCAGCGCTCCGGCTTGGAGCGGGGATTTGGCGGTCTTC.

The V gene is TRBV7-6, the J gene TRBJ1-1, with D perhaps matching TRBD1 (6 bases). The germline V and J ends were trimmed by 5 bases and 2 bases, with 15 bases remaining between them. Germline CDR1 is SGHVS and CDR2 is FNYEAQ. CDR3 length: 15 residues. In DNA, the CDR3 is TGTGCCAGCAGCCCAGCCACAGGGATCAACACTGAAGCTTTCTTT. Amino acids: CASSPATGINTEAFF. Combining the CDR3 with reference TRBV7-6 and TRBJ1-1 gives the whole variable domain GAGVSQSPRYKVTKRGQDVALRCDPISGHVSLYWYRQALGQGPEFLTYFNYEAQQDKSGLPNDRFSAERPEGSISTLTIQRTEQRDSAMYRCASSPATGINTEAFFGQGTRLTVV.

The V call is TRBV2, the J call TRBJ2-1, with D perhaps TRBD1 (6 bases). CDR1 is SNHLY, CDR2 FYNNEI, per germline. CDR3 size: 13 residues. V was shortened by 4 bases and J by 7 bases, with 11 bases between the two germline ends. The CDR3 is CASSVSQGNEQFF. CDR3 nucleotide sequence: TGTGCCAGCAGTGTTTCACAGGGTAATGAGCAGTTCTTC.

CDR3 protein: CASSQAANTGELFF. The DNA of the CDR3 is TGTGCCAGCAGCCAAGCGGCGAACACCGGGGAGCTGTTTTTT. The genes are TRBV3-1 (or the pseudogene TRBV3-2) and TRBJ2-2; D is unresolved. V lost 1 base and J lost 0, with 3 bases in between. Germline assignment: CDR1 LGHDT and CDR2 YNNKEL (reference sequence). This CDR3 is 14 amino acids long.

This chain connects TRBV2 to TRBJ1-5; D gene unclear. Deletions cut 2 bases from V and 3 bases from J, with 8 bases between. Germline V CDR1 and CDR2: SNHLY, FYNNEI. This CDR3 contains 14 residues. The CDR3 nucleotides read TGTGCCAGCAGTGAACTGGGAGACAATCAGCCCCAGCATTTT. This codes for CASSELGDNQPQHF.

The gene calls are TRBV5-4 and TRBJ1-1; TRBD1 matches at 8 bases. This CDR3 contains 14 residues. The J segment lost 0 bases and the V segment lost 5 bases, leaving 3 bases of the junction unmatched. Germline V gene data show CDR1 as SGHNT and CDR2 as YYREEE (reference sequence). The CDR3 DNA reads TGTGCCAGCAGTTGGGGACAGGTGAACACTGAAGCTTTCTTT. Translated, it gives CASSWGQVNTEAFF.

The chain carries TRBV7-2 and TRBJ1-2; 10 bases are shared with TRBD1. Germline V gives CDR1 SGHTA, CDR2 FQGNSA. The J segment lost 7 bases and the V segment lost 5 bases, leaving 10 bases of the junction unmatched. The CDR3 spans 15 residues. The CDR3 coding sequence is TGTGCCAGCAGCCCAAACCTCGGACAGGGGGTTGGCTACACCTTC. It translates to CASSPNLGQGVGYTF.

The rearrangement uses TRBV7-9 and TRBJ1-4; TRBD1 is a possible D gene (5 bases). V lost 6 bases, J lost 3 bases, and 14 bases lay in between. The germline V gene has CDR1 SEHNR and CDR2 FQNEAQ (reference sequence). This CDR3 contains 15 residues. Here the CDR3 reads CASRAGSFSNEKLFF. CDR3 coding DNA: TGTGCCAGCAGAGCAGGGTCGTTCTCTAATGAAAAACTGTTTTTT.

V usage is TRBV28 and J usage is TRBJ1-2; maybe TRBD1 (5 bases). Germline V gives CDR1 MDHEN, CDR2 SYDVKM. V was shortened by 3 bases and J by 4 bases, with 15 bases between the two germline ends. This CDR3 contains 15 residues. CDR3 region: CASSFSGPSTYGYTF. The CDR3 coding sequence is TGTGCCAGCAGTTTTTCAGGGCCGTCCACCTATGGCTACACCTTC.

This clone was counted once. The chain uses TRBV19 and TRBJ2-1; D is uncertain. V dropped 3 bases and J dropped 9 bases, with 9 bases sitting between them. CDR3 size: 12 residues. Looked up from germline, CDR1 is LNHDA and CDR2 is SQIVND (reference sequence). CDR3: CASSIPTFEQFF. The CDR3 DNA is TGTGCCAGTAGTATCCCTACGTTTGAGCAGTTCTTC.

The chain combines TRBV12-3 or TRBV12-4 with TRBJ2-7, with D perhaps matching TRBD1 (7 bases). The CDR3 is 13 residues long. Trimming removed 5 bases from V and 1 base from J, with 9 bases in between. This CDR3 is CASSPGGSYEQYF. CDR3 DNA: TGTGCCAGCAGTCCAGGGGGGTCCTACGAGCAGTACTTC.

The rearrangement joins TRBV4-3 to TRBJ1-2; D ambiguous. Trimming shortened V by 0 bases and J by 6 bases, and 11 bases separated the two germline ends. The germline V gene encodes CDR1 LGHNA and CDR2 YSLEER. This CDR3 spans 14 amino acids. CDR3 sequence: CASSQEAGDHGYTF. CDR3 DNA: TGCGCCAGCAGCCAAGAGGCAGGAGACCATGGCTACACCTTC.

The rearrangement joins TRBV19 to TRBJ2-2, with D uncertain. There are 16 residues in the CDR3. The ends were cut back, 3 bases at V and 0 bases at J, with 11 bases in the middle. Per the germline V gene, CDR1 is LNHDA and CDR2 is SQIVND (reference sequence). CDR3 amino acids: CASSIPAVTNTGELFF. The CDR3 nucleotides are TGTGCCAGTAGTATCCCGGCGGTAACGAACACCGGGGAGCTGTTTTTT.

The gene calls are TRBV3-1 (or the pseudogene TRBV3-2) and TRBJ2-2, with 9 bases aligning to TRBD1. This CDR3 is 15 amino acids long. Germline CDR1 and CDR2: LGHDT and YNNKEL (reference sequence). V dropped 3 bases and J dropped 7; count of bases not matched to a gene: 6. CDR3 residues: CASSQNRGLGGELFF. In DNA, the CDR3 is TGTGCCAGCAGCCAGAACAGGGGGCTTGGCGGGGAGCTGTTTTTT.

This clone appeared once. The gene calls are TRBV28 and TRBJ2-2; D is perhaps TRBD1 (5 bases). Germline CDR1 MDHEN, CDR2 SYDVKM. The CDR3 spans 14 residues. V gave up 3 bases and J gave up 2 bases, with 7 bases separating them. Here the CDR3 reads CASSLQGNTGELFF. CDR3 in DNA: TGTGCCAGCAGTTTGCAGGGAAACACCGGGGAGCTGTTTTTT.

The CDR3 nucleotides read TGTGCCAGCAGCGTAGTTAAGGGAAGAACAGGTCAGCCCCAGCATTTT. Translated: CASSVVKGRTGQPQHF. J is TRBJ1-5 and V is TRBV9, with D tentatively TRBD1 (5 bases). The V gene lost 0 bases and the J gene lost 6 bases, with 16 bases spanning the gap. CDR3 length: 16 amino acids. Germline CDR1 and CDR2: SGDLS and YYNGEE.

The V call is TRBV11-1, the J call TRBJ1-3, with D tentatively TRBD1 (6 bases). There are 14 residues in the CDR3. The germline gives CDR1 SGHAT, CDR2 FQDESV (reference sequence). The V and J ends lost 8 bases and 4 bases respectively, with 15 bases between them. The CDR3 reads CASHSTGTGNTIYF. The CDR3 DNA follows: TGTGCCAGCCACAGCACAGGGACGGGAAACACCATATATTTT.

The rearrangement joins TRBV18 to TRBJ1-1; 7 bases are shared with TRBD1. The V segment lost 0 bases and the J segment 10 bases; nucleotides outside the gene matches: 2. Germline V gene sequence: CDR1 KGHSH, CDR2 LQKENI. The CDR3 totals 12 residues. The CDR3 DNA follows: TGTGCCAGCTCACCACCAGAGGGGGCAGCTTTCTTT. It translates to CASSPPEGAAFF. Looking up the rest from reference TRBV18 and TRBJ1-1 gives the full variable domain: NAGVMQNPRHLVRRRGQEARLRCSPMKGHSHVYWYRQLPEEGLKFMVYLQKENIIDESGMPKERFSAEFPKEGPSILRIQQVVRGDSAAYFCASSPPEGAAFFGQGTRLTVV.

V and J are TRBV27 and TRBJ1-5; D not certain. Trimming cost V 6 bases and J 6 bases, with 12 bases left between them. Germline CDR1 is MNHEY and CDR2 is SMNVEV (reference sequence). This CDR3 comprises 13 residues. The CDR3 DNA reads TGTGCCAGCAGGGCAACCCCGGCTCAGCCCCAGCATTTT. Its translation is CASRATPAQPQHF.

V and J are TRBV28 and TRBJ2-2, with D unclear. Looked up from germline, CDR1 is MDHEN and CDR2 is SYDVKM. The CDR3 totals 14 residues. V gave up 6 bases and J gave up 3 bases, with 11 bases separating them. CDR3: CASSFNTYTGELFF. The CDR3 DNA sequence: TGTGCCAGCAGCTTTAACACCTACACCGGGGAGCTGTTTTTT.

CDR3 coding DNA: TGTGCCAGCAGCTCCTCCACGGAGACGAGTGGCTACACCTTC. Its protein is CASSSSTETSGYTF. V usage is TRBV7-9 and J usage is TRBJ1-2; D unresolved. V lost 4 bases to trimming and J lost 7 bases, with 16 bases between them. Germline CDR1 and CDR2: SEHNR and FQNEAQ (reference sequence). This CDR3 region has 14 residues.

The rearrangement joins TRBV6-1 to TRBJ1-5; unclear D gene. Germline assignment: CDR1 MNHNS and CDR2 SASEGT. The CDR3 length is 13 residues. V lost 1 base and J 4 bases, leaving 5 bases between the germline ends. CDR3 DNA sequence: TGTGCCAGCAGTGAAGGCATAAATCAGCCCCAGCATTTT. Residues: CASSEGINQPQHF.

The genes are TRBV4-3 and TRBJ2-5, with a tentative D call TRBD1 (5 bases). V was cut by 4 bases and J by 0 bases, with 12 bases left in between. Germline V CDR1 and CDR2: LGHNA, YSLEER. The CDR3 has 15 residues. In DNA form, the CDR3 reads TGCGCCAGCAGCCTGGGGCTTGGGTACCAAGAGACCCAGTACTTC. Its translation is CASSLGLGYQETQYF.